This entry lists 27 T cell receptor beta chains sequenced from one sample in a study of T cells in localized non-small cell lung cancer. Here immunoSEQ multiplex PCR was the method, and the copy in TCRdb shows in-frame clones only, minus some. The sample lists around 29,000 clones, more than 85% seen once, with roughly 31% in the top ten. The source was peripheral blood, collected before any cancer treatment. Receptors originate from a female donor of 60 years or more with stage I lung adenocarcinoma.

The chain is built from TRBV4-1 and TRBJ2-7; 8 nucleotides line up with TRBD1. The V gene end was trimmed by 3 bases and the J gene end by 3 bases; junction bases not matched to a gene: 4. From germline, CDR1 is MGHRA and CDR2 YSYEKL. This CDR3 is 14 amino acids long. CDR3 sequence reads: CASSHPDRDYEQYF. In DNA, the CDR3 is TGCGCCAGCAGCCACCCGGACAGGGACTACGAGCAGTACTTC.

This chain connects TRBV27 to TRBJ1-3; no clear D gene. The CDR3 totals 15 residues. V was cut by 6 bases and J by 0 bases, with 12 bases left in between. From germline, CDR1 is MNHEY and CDR2 SMNVEV (reference sequence). The CDR3 DNA follows: TGTGCCAGCAGCGGCCTGGGTCCCTCTGGAAACACCATATATTTT. Translating gives CASSGLGPSGNTIYF.

The chain combines TRBV18 with TRBJ2-2; D is uncertain. Germline V gene data show CDR1 as KGHSH and CDR2 as LQKENI. V was clipped by 2 bases and J by 0 bases, with 10 bases between them. This CDR3 contains 16 residues. The CDR3 sequence is CASSPVEATNTGELFF. The CDR3 nucleotides are TGTGCCAGCTCACCAGTTGAGGCTACGAACACCGGGGAGCTGTTTTTT.

The J gene is TRBJ1-1, the V gene TRBV6-5; a weak D match, TRBD1 (5 bases). Deletions cut 4 bases from V and 0 bases from J, with 12 bases between. The CDR3 contains 15 residues. Germline assignment: CDR1 MNHEY and CDR2 SVGAGI. Written as DNA, the CDR3 is TGTGCCAGCAGTTTCGGGGGGGGGATGAACACTGAAGCTTTCTTT. Encoded protein: CASSFGGGMNTEAFF.

The V gene is TRBV7-8, the J gene TRBJ2-2, with TRBD2 matching over 9 bases. The CDR3 totals 17 residues. Germline V CDR1 and CDR2: SGHVS, FQNEAQ. The trim removed 6 bases at V and 6 bases at J, leaving 14 bases unmatched. The CDR3 sequence is CASSQNSGGPLPGELFF. The DNA for the CDR3 is TGTGCCAGCAGTCAAAACAGCGGGGGGCCTTTGCCCGGGGAGCTGTTTTTT.

The chain is built from TRBV5-1 and TRBJ1-2; D call uncertain. Germline assignment: CDR1 SGHRS and CDR2 YFSETQ. Trimming left V 0 bases short and J 3 bases short, with 6 bases between. The CDR3 totals 13 residues. The CDR3: CASSLDTDYGYTF. Here the CDR3 DNA reads TGCGCCAGCAGCTTGGATACAGACTATGGCTACACCTTC.

This clone was seen a handful of times. The gene calls are TRBV2 and TRBJ1-4; possible D gene TRBD1, 5 bases. From germline, CDR1 is SNHLY and CDR2 FYNNEI. This CDR3 has 13 amino acids. Trimming took 6 bases from V and 7 from J, leaving 12 bases between them. The CDR3 bases are TGTGCCAGCAGGGGGCAAGTTGCTGAAAAACTGTTTTTT. Protein sequence: CASRGQVAEKLFF.

V is TRBV4-1 and J is TRBJ2-2, with 9 positions matching TRBD1. CDR3 length equals 15 residues. The junction had 6 bases not matched to a gene; V was cut back by 4 bases and J by 6 bases. The V gene's germline CDR1 is MGHRA and CDR2 YSYEKL. In DNA, the CDR3 is TGCGCCAGCAGCCCGGGACAGGGTCCCTCCGGGGAGCTGTTTTTT. It is translated as CASSPGQGPSGELFF.

This chain joins TRBV6-1 and TRBJ2-7; possibly TRBD2 for D (6 bases). V was cut by 6 bases and J by 0 bases, with 12 bases left in between. The germline V gene has CDR1 MNHNS and CDR2 SASEGT. This CDR3 spans 14 amino acids. The CDR3 spells CASSWDWSSYEQYF. The CDR3 bases are TGTGCCAGCAGCTGGGACTGGAGCTCCTACGAGCAGTACTTC.

V gene TRBV5-1 combines with J gene TRBJ1-4; TRBD1 aligns across 10 bases. V was pared by 4 bases and J by 8 bases, with 5 bases of the junction left unmatched. CDR1 and CDR2 (germline): SGHRS, YFSETQ. The CDR3 is 14 amino acids. CDR3 nucleotide sequence: TGCGCCAGCAGCGCCGGGACAGGGGAAGAAAAACTGTTTTTT. Amino acids: CASSAGTGEEKLFF.

This sequence joins TRBV5-1 and TRBJ1-1; D might be TRBD1 (6 bases). The germline CDR1 and CDR2 sequences are SGHRS and YFSETQ. CDR3 size: 15 residues. Trimming removed 0 bases at V and 0 bases at J, with 9 bases between. CDR3 loop: CASSLATGMNTEAFF. The CDR3 coding sequence is TGCGCCAGCAGCTTGGCCACAGGGATGAACACTGAAGCTTTCTTT. The variable domain in full, with the rest retrieved from reference TRBV5-1 and TRBJ1-1, is KAGVTQTPRYLIKTRGQQVTLSCSPISGHRSVSWYQQTPGQGLQFLFEYFSETQRNKGNFPGRFSGRQFSNSRSEMNVSTLELGDSALYLCASSLATGMNTEAFFGQGTRLTVV.

This chain joins TRBV29-1 and TRBJ2-3; D tentatively fits TRBD1 or TRBD2 (6 bases each). Per the germline V gene, CDR1 is SQVTM and CDR2 is ANQGSEA. V lost 6 bases to trimming and J lost 2 bases, with 12 bases between them. The CDR3 is 13 residues long. The CDR3 region has the DNA TGCAGCGTCAAGGCGGGACACACAGATACGCAGTATTTT. Translated: CSVKAGHTDTQYF.

This clone was observed once. The genes are TRBV7-9 and TRBJ1-5; the D is unclear. The CDR3 covers 13 residues. V was cut by 5 bases and J by 4 bases, with 9 bases left in between. Germline-derived CDR1 and CDR2 are SEHNR and FQNEAQ (reference sequence). DNA for the CDR3: TGTGCCAGCAGCCCTGAGTTGAATCAGCCCCAGCATTTT. Translation: CASSPELNQPQHF.

The genes are TRBV11-2 and TRBJ2-3, with TRBD1 matching over 7 bases. Germline V gene sequence: CDR1 SGHAT, CDR2 FQNNGV. There are 15 residues in the CDR3. The V gene end was trimmed by 4 bases and the J gene end by 0 bases; junction bases not matched to a gene: 4. The CDR3 DNA sequence: TGTGCCAGCAGCTACGGGACAGTCAGCACAGATACGCAGTATTTT. Its translation: CASSYGTVSTDTQYF. Full variable domain (remainder filled in from reference TRBV11-2 and TRBJ2-3): EAGVAQSPRYKIIEKRQSVAFWCNPISGHATLYWYQQILGQGPKLLIQFQNNGVVDDSQLPKDRFSAERLKGVDSTLKIQPAKLEDSAVYLCASSYGTVSTDTQYFGPGTRLTVL.

This chain links TRBV9 with TRBJ1-3; 10 nucleotides agree with TRBD1. The ends lost 3 bases at V and 0 bases at J; junction bases unmatched: 3. Per the germline V gene, CDR1 is SGDLS and CDR2 is YYNGEE. This CDR3 comprises 16 residues. Written as DNA, the CDR3 is TGTGCCAGCAGCGCCGGACAGGGGGGCTCTGGAAACACCATATATTTT. This translates into CASSAGQGGSGNTIYF.

V and J are TRBV5-1 and TRBJ2-3, with a possible D match to TRBD2 (5 bases). The CDR3 length is 15 residues. V was trimmed by 0 bases and J by 1 base, leaving 9 bases between them. Germline-derived CDR1 and CDR2 are SGHRS and YFSETQ. Here the CDR3 DNA reads TGCGCCAGCAGCTTGGGCTTTAGCGGCACAGATACGCAGTATTTT. Its protein product is CASSLGFSGTDTQYF.

The chain combines TRBV19 with TRBJ1-4; D gene unclear. The V gene's germline CDR1 is LNHDA and CDR2 SQIVND (reference sequence). This CDR3 region has 13 residues. V was pared by 7 bases and J by 0 bases, with 6 bases between. In nucleotides, the CDR3 is TGTGCCAGTACGAGAGCAACTAATGAAAAACTGTTTTTT. Translation gives CASTRATNEKLFF.

The table lists this clone with a count of one. The rearrangement joins TRBV6-4 to TRBJ2-1, with D possibly matching TRBD2 (5 bases). The germline V and J ends were trimmed by 3 bases and 9 bases, with 9 bases remaining between them. Germline V gene lookup returns CDR1 MRHNA and CDR2 SNTAGT. The CDR3 totals 12 residues. CDR3 nucleotides: TGTGCCAGCAGTGAAACGGGAATTGAGCAGTTCTTC. Translated: CASSETGIEQFF.

The chain has TRBV6-1 and TRBJ1-4, with a tentative D call TRBD1 (6 bases). CDR1 is MNHNS and CDR2 is SASEGT in the germline V gene. V gave up 0 bases and J gave up 8 bases, with 16 bases separating them. The CDR3 covers 16 residues. The CDR3 DNA reads as TGTGCCAGCAGTGAAGCGCAAGGCAGACAGGTGGAAAAACTGTTTTTT. This translates into CASSEAQGRQVEKLFF.

J is TRBJ2-3 and V is TRBV6-6; D not resolved. The CDR3 has 12 amino acids. V was cut by 4 bases and J by 5 bases, with 7 bases left in between. Germline V gene sequence: CDR1 MNHNY, CDR2 SVGAGI (reference sequence). CDR3 residues: CASSFKEDTQYF. The DNA of the CDR3 is TGTGCCAGCAGTTTTAAAGAAGATACGCAGTATTTT.

V usage is TRBV10-1 and J usage is TRBJ1-5; tentative D call: TRBD1 (6 bases). Germline V gene lookup returns CDR1 WNHNN and CDR2 SYGVQD (reference sequence). This CDR3 region has 18 residues. The V gene lost 1 base and the J gene lost 0 bases, with 16 bases spanning the gap. The DNA for the CDR3 is TGCGCCAGCAGTGAGTGGCGGGGGCCGCGATATAGCAATCAGCCCCAGCATTTT. It specifies CASSEWRGPRYSNQPQHF.

The chain has TRBV6-6 and TRBJ2-7; TRBD2 matches at 12 bases. The CDR3 runs to 16 residues. Germline V CDR1 and CDR2: MNHNY, SVGAGI (reference sequence). The V and J ends lost 6 bases and 1 base, in that order; junction bases with no gene match: 7. The DNA for the CDR3 is TGTGCCAGCAGCTCCCAAACTAGCGGGAGGTCCTACGAGCAGTACTTC. It yields the protein CASSSQTSGRSYEQYF.

The V and J genes are TRBV12-5 and TRBJ2-6; D uncertain. The germline V and J ends were trimmed by 3 bases and 1 base, with 7 bases remaining between them. Germline V gene lookup returns CDR1 LGHNT and CDR2 FRNRAP. This CDR3 contains 15 residues. Here the CDR3 reads CASGFTLSGANVLTF. The DNA of the CDR3 is TGTGCTAGTGGTTTTACCCTGTCTGGGGCCAACGTCCTGACTTTC. Variable domain in full (rest from reference TRBV12-5 and TRBJ2-6): DARVTQTPRHKVTEMGQEVTMRCQPILGHNTVFWYRQTMMQGLELLAYFRNRAPLDDSGMPKDRFSAEMPDATLATLKIQPSEPRDSAVYFCASGFTLSGANVLTFGAGSRLTVL.

The chain is built from TRBV28 and TRBJ1-4, with 8 bases identical to TRBD1. CDR3 length: 13 amino acids. With 7 bases clipped from V and 8 bases from J, the junction kept 6 bases outside the gene matches. The germline V gene has CDR1 MDHEN and CDR2 SYDVKM. This CDR3 reads CASKPGQDEKLFF. In DNA form, the CDR3 reads TGTGCCAGCAAGCCGGGACAGGACGAAAAACTGTTTTTT.

This clone appeared a single time. J is TRBJ2-1 and V is TRBV5-1; 10 bases fit TRBD2. With V trimmed by 0 bases and J by 13 bases, 7 bases remained unmatched. The CDR3 has 14 residues. Germline CDR1 is SGHRS and CDR2 is YFSETQ. This CDR3 reads CASSLGTERGGQFF. CDR3 sequence (DNA): TGCGCCAGCAGCTTGGGAACGGAGCGGGGGGGCCAGTTCTTC.

The rearrangement joins TRBV18 to TRBJ2-2; D uncertain. This CDR3 comprises 16 residues. In germline, CDR1 is KGHSH, CDR2 LQKENI. V lost 3 bases and J lost 3, with 14 bases in between. CDR3 residues: CASSPMPGRYTGELFF. The CDR3 nucleotides read TGTGCCAGCTCACCGATGCCGGGTCGTTACACCGGGGAGCTGTTTTTT.

A remark on this clone: The sample contains more than one DNA sequence encoding this CDR3. The chain has TRBV7-8 and TRBJ2-7, with 13 bases matching TRBD2. Germline loops: CDR1 SGHVS, CDR2 FQNEAQ. Trimming took 5 bases from V and 3 from J; bases not matched to a gene: 1. The CDR3 is 14 amino acids. Here the CDR3 DNA reads TGTGCCAGCAGCCGGACTAGCGGGAGCTACGAGCAGTACTTC. As protein: CASSRTSGSYEQYF.